These 11 T cell receptor beta chains were all obtained from the same sample, sequenced in a study of cytomegalovirus exposure and HLA in healthy donors. 13 Jbeta primers and 60 Vbeta primers were used for the PCR. The repertoire was sequenced with immunoSEQ multiplex PCR; TCRdb's copy has only in-frame clones and lacks some. This sample has about 250,000 clones, with about 85% found just once. Sequenced sample: PBMCs. All receptors derive from a girl aged 2 to 9 in good health and CMV-seronegative.

The J gene is TRBJ2-3, the V gene TRBV29-1; D unresolved. Germline CDR1 and CDR2: SQVTM and ANQGSEA. Trimming stripped 3 bases from V and 8 bases from J, with 12 bases between. The CDR3 loop spans 12 amino acids. The CDR3 region has the DNA TGCAGCGTTGACGCCACGTCAGTTACGCAGTATTTT. Translated, it gives CSVDATSVTQYF.

CDR3 loop: CASSFFGTGTQYF. The CDR3, as DNA: TGTGCCAGCAGTTTTTTCGGTACGGGAACGCAGTATTTT. The chain is built from TRBV5-6 and TRBJ2-3; weak D call: TRBD2 (5 bases). The ends were cut back, 5 bases at V and 9 bases at J, with 16 bases in the middle. Germline assignment: CDR1 SGHDT and CDR2 YYEEEE. The CDR3 consists of 13 residues.

The chain recombines TRBV5-4 with TRBJ2-3, with unresolved D. The CDR3 extends over 14 amino acids. Germline CDR1 is SGHNT and CDR2 is YYREEE (reference sequence). V was cut by 0 bases and J by 0 bases, with 5 bases left in between. In nucleotides, the CDR3 is TGTGCCAGCAGCTTGGCCTTAAGCACAGATACGCAGTATTTT. Translation: CASSLALSTDTQYF.

CDR3 DNA sequence: TGTGCCAGCAGCTTAGAAGCAGGGAATGTTTACGAGCAGTACTTC. This translates into CASSLEAGNVYEQYF. The chain has TRBV7-6 and TRBJ2-7; a weak D match, TRBD1 (5 bases). V lost 1 base and J 4 bases, leaving 14 bases between the germline ends. Per germline, CDR1 SGHVS and CDR2 FNYEAQ. This CDR3 is 15 amino acids long.

The rearrangement uses TRBV10-3 and TRBJ1-2; 8 positions match TRBD1. The germline V gene encodes CDR1 ENHRY and CDR2 SYGVKD. There are 16 residues in the CDR3. Unmatched junction bases numbered 8, after V lost 4 bases and J lost 1 base. This CDR3 reads CAISGPGTGRNYGYTF. In DNA form, the CDR3 reads TGTGCCATCAGTGGACCAGGGACAGGTCGTAACTATGGCTACACCTTC.

The gene calls are TRBV10-1 and TRBJ2-1, with D tentatively TRBD1 (6 bases). This CDR3 spans 11 amino acids. Trimming left V 5 bases short and J 14 bases short, with 13 bases between. CDR1 is WNHNN, CDR2 SYGVQD, per germline (reference sequence). The CDR3 DNA reads TGCGCCAGCAGTAGCAGGGGTGTCAAGTTCTTC. Translating gives CASSSRGVKFF.

V and J are TRBV11-3 and TRBJ2-5, with a possible D match to TRBD2 (5 bases). Germline CDR1 SGHNT, CDR2 YENEEA. V lost 3 bases and J 0 bases, leaving 5 bases between the germline ends. This CDR3 has 13 residues. CDR3 amino acids: CASSLDYQETQYF. In DNA form, the CDR3 reads TGTGCCAGCAGCTTGGACTACCAAGAGACCCAGTACTTC.

This clone occurred a few times. The V gene is TRBV9, the J gene TRBJ2-7; D is perhaps TRBD1 (6 bases). V was shortened by 0 bases and J by 2 bases, with 12 bases between the two germline ends. This CDR3 spans 15 amino acids. Per germline, CDR1 SGDLS and CDR2 YYNGEE. The CDR3 coding sequence is TGTGCCAGCAGCGTAGAAGGGGGATTAACCTACGAGCAGTACTTC. Protein sequence: CASSVEGGLTYEQYF.

The rearrangement uses TRBV23-1 and TRBJ2-3; 7 bases match TRBD2. TRBV23-1 is filed as an ORF, its function uncertain. The CDR3 has 17 residues. V was pared by 2 bases and J by 1 base, with 9 bases of the junction left unmatched. The chain's CDR3 is CASSQVNGRERTDTQYF. The CDR3 region has the DNA TGCGCCAGCAGTCAAGTGAATGGGAGGGAGCGCACAGATACGCAGTATTTT.

The V and J genes are TRBV18 and TRBJ1-1; 8 bases agree with TRBD1. Germline V gene sequence: CDR1 KGHSH, CDR2 LQKENI. V gave up 1 base and J gave up 4 bases; unmatched junction bases: 5. CDR3 size: 15 residues. CDR3 DNA: TGTGCCAGCTCACCACTAAGTGGGACAGGCACTGAAGCTTTCTTT. Its translation: CASSPLSGTGTEAFF.

The V gene is TRBV19, the J gene TRBJ2-6; 9 positions agree with TRBD2. Germline assignment: CDR1 LNHDA and CDR2 SQIVND (reference sequence). Trimming at V came to 2 bases and at J to 3 bases, leaving 17 bases not matched to a gene. This CDR3 is built from 21 residues. The CDR3, as DNA: TGTGCCAGTAGTATACCCCTCAAATACGGCGGGAGGGCCTTTGGGGCCAACGTCCTGACTTTC. Its protein product is CASSIPLKYGGRAFGANVLTF.